The 19 T cell receptor beta chains presented below share a single source sample, sequenced in a study of blood T cell repertoires in COVID-19. Clones were sequenced by immunoSEQ multiplex PCR, and TCRdb holds only the in-frame ones, with some missing. This sample has about 55,000 clones, with 75% to 95% found just once. Sequenced sample: peripheral blood. The receptors shown here come from a man aged 40-49 years with acute or convalescent COVID-19.

The V gene is TRBV11-1, the J gene TRBJ1-2, with 9 bases lining up with TRBD1. The junction had 4 bases not matched to a gene; V was cut back by 5 bases and J by 3 bases. CDR3 length equals 14 residues. Looked up from germline, CDR1 is SGHAT and CDR2 is FQDESV (reference sequence). CDR3 nucleotide sequence: TGTGCCAGCAGCCCGACAGGGGGACACTATGGCTACACCTTC. It translates to CASSPTGGHYGYTF.

The J gene is TRBJ1-5, the V gene TRBV6-5, with 9 positions matching TRBD1. This CDR3 is 15 amino acids long. Looked up from germline, CDR1 is MNHEY and CDR2 is SVGAGI. V shed 6 bases, J shed 7 bases, and the junction held 10 bases outside the gene matches. The CDR3 sequence is CASRGGQGSTQPQHF. The DNA for the CDR3 is TGTGCCAGCAGGGGGGGACAGGGTTCGACGCAGCCCCAGCATTTT.

V usage is TRBV5-6 and J usage is TRBJ1-2, with a tentative D call TRBD1 (5 bases). Looked up from germline, CDR1 is SGHDT and CDR2 is YYEEEE. Trimming stripped 1 base from V and 5 bases from J, with 15 bases between. CDR3 length: 15 residues. CDR3 loop: CASSLIGGLGYGYTF. As DNA, the CDR3 is TGTGCCAGCAGCTTGATCGGGGGTCTAGGGTATGGCTACACCTTC.

The chain is built from TRBV3-1 (or the pseudogene TRBV3-2) and TRBJ2-5; D is perhaps TRBD2 (6 bases). Germline CDR1 is LGHDT and CDR2 is YNNKEL (reference sequence). V was cut by 3 bases and J by 5 bases, with 16 bases left in between. The CDR3 is 15 residues long. In nucleotides, the CDR3 is TGTGCCAGCAGCCACGGGTGGGACTCGGATGAGACCCAGTACTTC. Its protein is CASSHGWDSDETQYF.

V gene TRBV5-1 combines with J gene TRBJ2-5; 9 bases map to TRBD1. The CDR3 length is 17 residues. The germline V gene encodes CDR1 SGHRS and CDR2 YFSETQ. The junction had 6 bases not matched to a gene; V was cut back by 0 bases and J by 0 bases. CDR3 protein: CASSLDYGQGYQETQYF. The CDR3 DNA is TGCGCCAGCAGCTTGGATTACGGACAGGGGTACCAAGAGACCCAGTACTTC.

A single count supports this clone. The chain links TRBV25-1 to TRBJ2-7, with D perhaps matching TRBD1 (6 bases). Germline-derived CDR1 and CDR2 are MGHDK and SYGVNS. The CDR3 loop spans 15 amino acids. The V end lost 6 bases, the J end lost 4 bases, and 19 bases lay between the germline ends. The CDR3 sequence: CASRTEQGMGYEQYF. CDR3 DNA sequence: TGTGCCAGCAGGACGGAGCAGGGGATGGGGTACGAGCAGTACTTC.

This clone was recorded a few times. This rearrangement joins TRBV5-1 to TRBJ2-7, with 7 bases matching TRBD1. Germline CDR1 is SGHRS and CDR2 is YFSETQ. V dropped 3 bases and J dropped 1; count of bases not matched to a gene: 1. The CDR3 extends over 13 amino acids. CDR3 DNA: TGCGCCAGCAGCTGGGGACAGTCCTACGAGCAGTACTTC. It specifies CASSWGQSYEQYF.

This clone was seen only a few times. V and J are TRBV18 and TRBJ1-4; D unclear. CDR3 length: 14 residues. Trimming cost V 3 bases and J 7 bases, with 12 bases left between them. The germline gives CDR1 KGHSH, CDR2 LQKENI. The CDR3 region has the DNA TGTGCCAGCTCACCTCGGGGTACTCGTGAAAAACTGTTTTTT. Amino acid sequence: CASSPRGTREKLFF.

V usage is TRBV7-9 and J usage is TRBJ2-3, with TRBD1 matching 7 bases. In germline, CDR1 is SEHNR, CDR2 FQNEAQ (reference sequence). The CDR3 is 15 amino acids. With 5 bases clipped from V and 3 bases from J, the junction kept 8 bases outside the gene matches. CDR3 sequence: CASSPHRGRTDTQYF. CDR3 DNA: TGTGCCAGCAGCCCACACAGGGGACGGACAGATACGCAGTATTTT.

The rearrangement joins TRBV7-3 to TRBJ1-1; D uncertain. Trimming took 2 bases from V and 1 from J, leaving 11 bases between them. The CDR3 consists of 15 residues. Germline CDR1 SGHTA, CDR2 FQGTGA. The CDR3 DNA sequence: TGTGCCAGCAGCTTATTGCGGCGGGGGAACACTGAAGCTTTCTTT. Its translation is CASSLLRRGNTEAFF.

V usage is TRBV6-5 and J usage is TRBJ2-1; TRBD1 matches 8 bases. The CDR3 has 14 amino acids. CDR1 is MNHEY and CDR2 is SVGAGI in the germline V gene. V was clipped by 8 bases and J by 2 bases; unmatched bases: 5. CDR3 nucleotides: TGTGCCAGCCAGGGGGCCCGTGCCTACAATGAGCAGTTCTTC. This encodes CASQGARAYNEQFF.

The rearrangement uses TRBV27 and TRBJ2-6; D is perhaps TRBD1 (5 bases). The CDR3 is made up of 15 amino acids. The V end was cut by 5 bases, the J end by 1 base, with 9 bases between. Germline CDR1 and CDR2: MNHEY and SMNVEV (reference sequence). CDR3: CASSKTGSGANVLTF. In nucleotides, the CDR3 is TGTGCCAGCAGTAAAACAGGTTCTGGGGCCAACGTCCTGACTTTC.

The rearrangement joins TRBV23-1 to TRBJ2-7; D assignment may be TRBD1 or TRBD2 (10 bases each). TRBV23-1 is flagged as an ORF with uncertain function. V lost 3 bases to trimming and J lost 0 bases, with 27 bases between them. The CDR3 runs 20 residues. The DNA of the CDR3 is TGCGCCAGCAGTCAGGCCCGGGACAGGGGTTCTAGCGGGAGCTCCTACGAGCAGTACTTC. It specifies CASSQARDRGSSGSSYEQYF.

The chain employs TRBV27 and TRBJ1-1, with 10 bases fitting TRBD1. This CDR3 has 16 amino acids. Losses at the gene ends were 1 base for V and 1 base for J; bases not matched to a gene: 3. Germline V CDR1 and CDR2: MNHEY, SMNVEV (reference sequence). The chain's CDR3 is CASSLWTGGRNTEAFF. The CDR3 nucleotides read TGTGCCAGCAGTTTATGGACAGGGGGGAGGAACACTGAAGCTTTCTTT.

The rearrangement links TRBV7-9 to TRBJ1-1, with 7 bases identical to TRBD1. The germline V gene encodes CDR1 SEHNR and CDR2 FQNEAQ (reference sequence). The CDR3 is 16 amino acids. V lost 8 bases, J lost 4 bases, and 16 bases stayed unmatched. CDR3 protein: CASGRDSGFAATEAFF. For the CDR3, the DNA is TGTGCCAGCGGGCGGGACAGCGGATTTGCGGCCACTGAAGCTTTCTTT.

The rearrangement joins TRBV7-2 to TRBJ2-2; 9 bases match TRBD1. CDR3 length equals 15 residues. Germline CDR1 reads SGHTA; CDR2 reads FQGNSA. Trimming cost V 4 bases and J 7 bases; bases outside gene matches: 7. The CDR3 DNA follows: TGTGCCAGCAGCTCCCAAGGGACAGGGATCGGGGAGCTGTTTTTT. Translating gives CASSSQGTGIGELFF.

The rearrangement links TRBV7-3 to TRBJ1-2; possible D gene TRBD1, 5 bases. The V and J ends lost 4 bases and 6 bases respectively, with 18 bases between them. Germline-derived CDR1 and CDR2 are SGHTA and FQGTGA. CDR3 length: 15 residues. CDR3 region: CASSSLGGAKDGYTF. CDR3 coding DNA: TGTGCCAGCAGCTCCTTAGGAGGGGCTAAAGATGGCTACACCTTC.

For the CDR3, the DNA is TGTGCCAGCAGATCCGGGACTAGCGACACCGGGGAGCTGTTTTTT. Its protein product is CASRSGTSDTGELFF. The rearrangement uses TRBV6-5 and TRBJ2-2; 10 bases are a match to TRBD2. J was trimmed by 3 bases and V by 6 bases; bases with no gene match: 4. Germline CDR1 and CDR2: MNHEY and SVGAGI. This CDR3 region has 15 residues.

The rearrangement joins TRBV27 to TRBJ1-6; 10 bases fit TRBD1. After removal of 2 bases from V and 6 bases from J, the junction contained 10 bases not matched to a gene. This CDR3 is built from 18 residues. The V gene's germline CDR1 is MNHEY and CDR2 SMNVEV (reference sequence). The CDR3 nucleotides read TGTGCCAGCAGTTTAGCTTTTCCCGGGACAGGGGCTAATTCACCCCTCCACTTT. Its protein is CASSLAFPGTGANSPLHF.